This is a list of T cell receptor beta chains from one sample in a study of OX40 agonist ivuxolimab in advanced cancers. The table came from immunoSEQ multiplex PCR; TCRdb's copy has only in-frame clones and leaves some out. The data show about 45,000 clones, with around nine tenths seen just once and 0.95% to 1.1% held by the top ten. The input for sequencing was CD4+ or CD8+ T cells sorted from blood, taken in a trial of the OX40 agonist ivuxolimab. The receptors were gathered from an adult with an advanced solid tumor such as melanoma, head and neck, liver or kidney cancer. Both conserved end residues are part of each CDR3. D genes are given only for firm matches. Not all rows give a size; the values are once, few, many and, for expanded clones, a class.

V gene	J gene	D gene	clone size	CDR3 DNA	CDR3 protein
TRBV15	TRBJ2-1	.	.	TGTGCCACCAGCAGAGATGGTCGGGGGTTATACAATGAGCAGTTCTTC	CATSRDGRGLYNEQFF
TRBV13	TRBJ2-7	.	.	TGTGCCAGCAGCTTAAGTTCCCCCCCTGGGGAGCAGTACTTC	CASSLSSPPGEQYF
TRBV19	TRBJ2-1	.	.	TGTGCCAGTAGTATCGGAGGACAAACGTACAATGAGCAGTTCTTC	CASSIGGQTYNEQFF
TRBV5-1	TRBJ1-2	.	.	TGCGCCAGCAGCTTGGGGTGGCTACGCAACTATGGCTACACCTTC	CASSLGWLRNYGYTF
TRBV7-2	TRBJ2-7	TRBD1	.	TGTGCCAGCAGCCCTCAGGGTAGGGGGCTCTACGAGCAGTACTTC	CASSPQGRGLYEQYF
TRBV7-2	TRBJ2-7	.	.	TGTGCCAGCAGCTTATCTGGGAACGAGCAGTACTTC	CASSLSGNEQYF
TRBV2	TRBJ2-1	.	.	TGTGCCAGCGGGATGGGGAATCCCGGTGAGCAGTTCTTC	CASGMGNPGEQFF
TRBV15	TRBJ2-1	.	.	TGTGCCACCAGCAGAGATTCAAGGCTCTACGGCAATGAGCAGTTCTTC	CATSRDSRLYGNEQFF
TRBV6-1	TRBJ1-3	.	.	TGTGCCAGCAGTGTCGACAGCTCTGGAAACACCATATATTTT	CASSVDSSGNTIYF
TRBV28	TRBJ1-2	.	.	TGTGCCAGCAGAATAACCCTCAAAGATGGCTACACCTTC	CASRITLKDGYTF
TRBV4-1	TRBJ1-2	.	.	TGCGCCAGCAGCCCCCCTGGCAGGAACTATGGCTACACCTTC	CASSPPGRNYGYTF
TRBV6-1	TRBJ1-3	TRBD1	.	TGTGCCAGCAGTGAGGGACAGATCTCTGGAAACACCATATATTTT	CASSEGQISGNTIYF
TRBV9	TRBJ2-2	.	.	TGTGCCAGCAGCCCTAGCGCCATCGGGGAGCTGTTTTTT	CASSPSAIGELFF
TRBV18	TRBJ2-1	.	.	TGTGCCAGCTCACCAGGTAGGACTTCGAACAATGAGCAGTTCTTC	CASSPGRTSNNEQFF
TRBV7-2	TRBJ2-7	.	few	TGTGCCAGCAGCTTAGCGTACGGCGGCGAGCAGTACTTC	CASSLAYGGEQYF
TRBV6-5	TRBJ2-5	.	.	TGTGCCAGCAGTGACCCCTCTCGGACCCAGTACTTC	CASSDPSRTQYF
TRBV5-1	TRBJ2-3	TRBD2	.	TGCGCCAGCAGCTCCAGGACTAGCGGGGCCAGCACAGATACGCAGTATTTT	CASSSRTSGASTDTQYF